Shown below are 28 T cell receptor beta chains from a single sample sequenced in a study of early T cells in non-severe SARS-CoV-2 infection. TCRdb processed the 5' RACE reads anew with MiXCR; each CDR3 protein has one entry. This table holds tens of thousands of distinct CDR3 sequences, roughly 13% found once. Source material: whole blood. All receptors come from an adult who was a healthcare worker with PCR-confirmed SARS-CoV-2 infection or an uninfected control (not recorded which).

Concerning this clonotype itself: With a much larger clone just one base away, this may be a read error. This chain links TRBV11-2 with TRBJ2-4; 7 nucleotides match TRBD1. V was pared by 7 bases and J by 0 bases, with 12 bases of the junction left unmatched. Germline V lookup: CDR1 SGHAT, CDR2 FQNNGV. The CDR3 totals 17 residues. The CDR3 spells CASKPTTGTLAKNIQYF. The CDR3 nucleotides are TGTGCCAGCAAACCTACGACAGGGACCCTAGCCAAAAACATTCAGTACTTC.

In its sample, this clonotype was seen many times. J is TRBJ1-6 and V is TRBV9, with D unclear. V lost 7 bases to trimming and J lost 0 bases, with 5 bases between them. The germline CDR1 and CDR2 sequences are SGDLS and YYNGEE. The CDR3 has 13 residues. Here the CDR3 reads CASGSSYNSPLHF. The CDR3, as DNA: TGTGCCAGCGGGTCCTCCTATAATTCACCCCTCCACTTT.

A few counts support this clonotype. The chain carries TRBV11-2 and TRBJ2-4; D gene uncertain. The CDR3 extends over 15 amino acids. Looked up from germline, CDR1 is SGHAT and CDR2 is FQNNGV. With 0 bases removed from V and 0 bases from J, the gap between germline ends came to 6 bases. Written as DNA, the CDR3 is TGTGCCAGCAGCTTAGATCTGATAGCCAAAAACATTCAGTACTTC. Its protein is CASSLDLIAKNIQYF.

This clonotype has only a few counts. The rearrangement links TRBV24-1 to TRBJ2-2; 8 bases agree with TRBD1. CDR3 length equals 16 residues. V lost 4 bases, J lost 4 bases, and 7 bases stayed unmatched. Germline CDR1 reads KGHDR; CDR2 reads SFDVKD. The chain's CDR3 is CATSDSGTGPTGELFF. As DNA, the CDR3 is TGTGCCACCAGTGACTCGGGGACAGGACCCACCGGGGAGCTGTTTTTT.

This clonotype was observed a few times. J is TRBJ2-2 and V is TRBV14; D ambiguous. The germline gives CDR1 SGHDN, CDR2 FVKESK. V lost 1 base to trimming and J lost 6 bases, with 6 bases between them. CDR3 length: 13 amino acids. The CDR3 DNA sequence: TGTGCCAGCAGCCAAGTGGCGGCCGGGGAGCTGTTTTTT. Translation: CASSQVAAGELFF.

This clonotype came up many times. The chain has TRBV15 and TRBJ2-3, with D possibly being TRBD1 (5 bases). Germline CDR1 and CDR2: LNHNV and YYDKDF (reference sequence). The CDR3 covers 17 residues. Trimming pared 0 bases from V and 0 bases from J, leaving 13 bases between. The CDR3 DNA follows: TGTGCCACCAGCAGAGATAGGCCAGGGTTCAGCACAGATACGCAGTATTTT. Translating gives CATSRDRPGFSTDTQYF.

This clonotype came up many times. The CDR3 DNA sequence: TGTGCCAGCAGCTTAACAGCGGGGGTATCCCCCTACGAGCAGTACTTC. This translates into CASSLTAGVSPYEQYF. This sequence joins TRBV11-2 and TRBJ2-7; 8 bases agree with TRBD2. Germline V lookup: CDR1 SGHAT, CDR2 FQNNGV. CDR3 length equals 16 residues. With 2 bases clipped from V and 2 bases from J, the junction kept 8 bases outside the gene matches. The full variable domain, in which reference TRBV11-2 and TRBJ2-7 provide the parts outside the CDR3, is EAGVAQSPRYKIIEKRQSVAFWCNPISGHATLYWYQQILGQGPKLLIQFQNNGVVDDSQLPKDRFSAERLKGVDSTLKIQPAKLEDSAVYLCASSLTAGVSPYEQYFGPGTRLTVT.

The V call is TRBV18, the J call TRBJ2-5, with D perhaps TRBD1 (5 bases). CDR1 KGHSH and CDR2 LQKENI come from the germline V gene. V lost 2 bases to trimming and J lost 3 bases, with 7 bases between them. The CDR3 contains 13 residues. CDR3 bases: TGTGCCAGCTCACCAGTCAGGGAAGAGACCCAGTACTTC. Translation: CASSPVREETQYF.

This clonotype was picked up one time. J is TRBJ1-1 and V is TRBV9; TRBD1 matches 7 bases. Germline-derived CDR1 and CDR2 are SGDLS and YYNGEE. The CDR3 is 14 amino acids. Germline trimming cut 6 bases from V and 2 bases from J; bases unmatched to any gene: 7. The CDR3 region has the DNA TGTGCCAGCAACCTGGGACAGCCAAACACTGAAGCTTTCTTT. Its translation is CASNLGQPNTEAFF.

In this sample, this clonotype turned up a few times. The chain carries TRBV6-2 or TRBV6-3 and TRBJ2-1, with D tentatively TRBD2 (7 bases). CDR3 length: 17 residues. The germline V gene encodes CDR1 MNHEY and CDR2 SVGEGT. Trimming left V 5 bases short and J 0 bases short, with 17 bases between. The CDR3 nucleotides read TGTGCCAGCAGTCGGGGGGCAGTCGTCAGCTCCTACAATGAGCAGTTCTTC. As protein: CASSRGAVVSSYNEQFF.

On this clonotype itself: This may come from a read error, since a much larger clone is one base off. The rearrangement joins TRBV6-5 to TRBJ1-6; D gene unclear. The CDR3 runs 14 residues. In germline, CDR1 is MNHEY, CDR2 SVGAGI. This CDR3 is CVSTPRAENSPLHF. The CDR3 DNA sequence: TGTGTCAGCACCCCTCGGGCGGAAAATTCACCCCTCCACTTT.

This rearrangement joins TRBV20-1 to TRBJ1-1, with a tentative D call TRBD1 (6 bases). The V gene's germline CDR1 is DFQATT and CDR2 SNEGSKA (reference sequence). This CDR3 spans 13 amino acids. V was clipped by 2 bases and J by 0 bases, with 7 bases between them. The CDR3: CSARWGLNTEAFF. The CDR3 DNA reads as TGCAGTGCTAGATGGGGGCTGAACACTGAAGCTTTCTTT.

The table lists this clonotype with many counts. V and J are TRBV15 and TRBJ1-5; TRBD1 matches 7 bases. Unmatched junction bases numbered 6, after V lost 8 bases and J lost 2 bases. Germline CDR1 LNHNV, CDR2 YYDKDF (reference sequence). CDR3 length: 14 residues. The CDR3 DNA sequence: TGTGCCACCCAAGCAGACAGGGGCAATCAGCCCCAGCATTTT. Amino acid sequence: CATQADRGNQPQHF.

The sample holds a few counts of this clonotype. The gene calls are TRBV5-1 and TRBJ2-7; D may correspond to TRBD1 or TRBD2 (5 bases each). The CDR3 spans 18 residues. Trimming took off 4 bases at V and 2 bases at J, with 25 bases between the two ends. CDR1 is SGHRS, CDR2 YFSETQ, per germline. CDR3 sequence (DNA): TGCGCCAGCAGCAGGGACCGAGGCAGGCGACTTAATACCTACGAGCAGTACTTC. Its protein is CASSRDRGRRLNTYEQYF. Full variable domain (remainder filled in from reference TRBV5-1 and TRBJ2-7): KAGVTQTPRYLIKTRGQQVTLSCSPISGHRSVSWYQQTPGQGLQFLFEYFSETQRNKGNFPGRFSGRQFSNSRSEMNVSTLELGDSALYLCASSRDRGRRLNTYEQYFGPGTRLTVT.

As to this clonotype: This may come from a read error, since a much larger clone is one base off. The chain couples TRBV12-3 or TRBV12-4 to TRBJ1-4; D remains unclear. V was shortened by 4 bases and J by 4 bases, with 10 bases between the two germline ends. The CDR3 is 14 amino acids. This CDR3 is CASSWPDFNEKLFF. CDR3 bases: TGTGCCAGCAGTTGGCCAGATTTTAATGAAAAACTGTTTTTT.

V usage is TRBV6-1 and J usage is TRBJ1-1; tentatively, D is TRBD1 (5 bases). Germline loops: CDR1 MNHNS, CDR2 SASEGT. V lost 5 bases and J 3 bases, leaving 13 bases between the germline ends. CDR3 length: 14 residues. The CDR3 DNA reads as TGTGCCAGCAGTCGGGACCAGGGACACACTGAAGCTTTCTTT. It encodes CASSRDQGHTEAFF.

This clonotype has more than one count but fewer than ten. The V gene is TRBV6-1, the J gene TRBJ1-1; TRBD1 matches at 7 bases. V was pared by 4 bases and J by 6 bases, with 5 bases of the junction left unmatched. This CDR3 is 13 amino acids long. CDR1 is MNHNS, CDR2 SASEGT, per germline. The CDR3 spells CASSVYRGAEAFF. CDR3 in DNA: TGTGCCAGCAGTGTTTACAGGGGAGCTGAAGCTTTCTTT.

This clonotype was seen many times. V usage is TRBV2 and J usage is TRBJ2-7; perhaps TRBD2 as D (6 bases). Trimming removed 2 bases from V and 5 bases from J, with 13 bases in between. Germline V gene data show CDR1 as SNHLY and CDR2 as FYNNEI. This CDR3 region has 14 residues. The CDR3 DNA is TGTGCCAGCAGTGAATTGACGGGGAGGAACGAGCAGTACTTC. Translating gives CASSELTGRNEQYF.

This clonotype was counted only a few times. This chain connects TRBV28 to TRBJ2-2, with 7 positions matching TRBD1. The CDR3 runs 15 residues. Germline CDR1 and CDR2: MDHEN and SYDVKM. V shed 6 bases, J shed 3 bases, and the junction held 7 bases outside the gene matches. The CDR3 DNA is TGTGCCAGCAGCCCGACAGGGTCGGACACCGGGGAGCTGTTTTTT. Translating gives CASSPTGSDTGELFF.

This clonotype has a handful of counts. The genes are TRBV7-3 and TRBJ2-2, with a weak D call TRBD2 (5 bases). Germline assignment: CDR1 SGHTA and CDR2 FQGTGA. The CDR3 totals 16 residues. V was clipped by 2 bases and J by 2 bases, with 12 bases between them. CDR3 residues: CASSLFSGFNTGELFF. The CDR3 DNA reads TGTGCCAGCAGCTTATTCAGCGGATTTAACACCGGGGAGCTGTTTTTT.

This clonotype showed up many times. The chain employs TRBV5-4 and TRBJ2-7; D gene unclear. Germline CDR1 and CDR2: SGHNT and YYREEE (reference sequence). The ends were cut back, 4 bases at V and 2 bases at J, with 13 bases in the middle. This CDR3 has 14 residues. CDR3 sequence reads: CASSTRPSAYEQYF. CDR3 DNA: TGTGCCAGCAGCACCAGACCCTCGGCCTACGAGCAGTACTTC.

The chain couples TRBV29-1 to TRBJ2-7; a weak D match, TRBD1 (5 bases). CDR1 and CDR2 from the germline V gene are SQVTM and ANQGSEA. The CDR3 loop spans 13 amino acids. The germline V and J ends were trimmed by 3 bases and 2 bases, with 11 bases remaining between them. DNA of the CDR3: TGCAGCGTTGAGGAGAGACAGACCTACGAGCAGTACTTC. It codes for CSVEERQTYEQYF.

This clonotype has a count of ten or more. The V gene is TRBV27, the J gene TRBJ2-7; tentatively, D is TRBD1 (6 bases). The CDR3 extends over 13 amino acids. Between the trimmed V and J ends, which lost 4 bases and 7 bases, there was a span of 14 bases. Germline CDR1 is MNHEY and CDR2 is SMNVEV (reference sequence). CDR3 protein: CASSSTGGWEQYF. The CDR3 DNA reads TGTGCCAGCAGTTCGACAGGCGGATGGGAGCAGTACTTC.

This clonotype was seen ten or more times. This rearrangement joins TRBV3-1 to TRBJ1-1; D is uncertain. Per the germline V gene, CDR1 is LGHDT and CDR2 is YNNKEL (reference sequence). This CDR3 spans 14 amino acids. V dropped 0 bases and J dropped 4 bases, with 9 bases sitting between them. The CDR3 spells CASSQDTGSTEAFF. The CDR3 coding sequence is TGTGCCAGCAGCCAAGATACCGGGAGCACTGAAGCTTTCTTT.

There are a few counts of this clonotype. The CDR3 loop is CASSQGTGKDTQYF. The CDR3 bases are TGTGCCAGCAGCCAGGGGACAGGGAAAGATACGCAGTATTTT. The chain carries TRBV3-1 and TRBJ2-3; the match to TRBD1 covers 9 bases. The V and J ends lost 3 bases and 5 bases, in that order; junction bases with no gene match: 3. The CDR3 runs 14 residues. The germline CDR1 and CDR2 sequences are LGHDT and YNNKEL (reference sequence).

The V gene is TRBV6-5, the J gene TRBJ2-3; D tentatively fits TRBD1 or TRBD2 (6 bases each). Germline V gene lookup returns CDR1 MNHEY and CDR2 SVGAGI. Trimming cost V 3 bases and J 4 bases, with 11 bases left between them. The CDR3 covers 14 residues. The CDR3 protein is CASSYGRGPDTQYF. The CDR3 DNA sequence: TGTGCCAGCAGTTATGGACGGGGGCCAGATACGCAGTATTTT.

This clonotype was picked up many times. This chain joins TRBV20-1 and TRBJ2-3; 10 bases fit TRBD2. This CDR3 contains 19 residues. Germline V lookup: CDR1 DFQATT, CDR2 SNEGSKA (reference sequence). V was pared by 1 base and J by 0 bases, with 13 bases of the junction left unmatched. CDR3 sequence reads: CSARAVAGGLRSSTDTQYF. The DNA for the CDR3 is TGCAGTGCTAGAGCAGTAGCGGGGGGCCTAAGGTCTAGCACAGATACGCAGTATTTT.

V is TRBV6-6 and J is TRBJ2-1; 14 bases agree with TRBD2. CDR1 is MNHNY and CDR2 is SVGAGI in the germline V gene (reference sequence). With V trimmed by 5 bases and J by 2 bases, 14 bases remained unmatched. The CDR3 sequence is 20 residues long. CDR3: CASSVVPGLAGVHAYNEQFF. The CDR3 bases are TGTGCCAGCAGTGTTGTCCCGGGACTAGCGGGGGTGCATGCCTACAATGAGCAGTTCTTC.